This T cell receptor beta chain was sequenced for a study of CD8 T cells in Susac syndrome. The authors reverse transcribed about 0.5 to 1 ug RNA with random hexamers. The method of amplification for TCR beta CDR3 was immunoSEQ multiplex PCR, covering 54 Vbeta and 13 Jbeta. TCRdb ran MiXCR on the immunoSEQ multiplex PCR reads and lists one entry per CDR3 protein. The top ten hold 0.3% of the sample, which has about 100,000 distinct CDR3 sequences, roughly 96% seen once. V was clipped by 6 bases and J by 6 bases; unmatched bases: 13. The CDR3 extends over 15 amino acids. CDR1 is SNHLY and CDR2 is FYNNEI in the germline V gene. Details on this clonotype: Antigen unknown.

Study-wide results and limits: Susac-specific public clones were found in both the total CD8+ and the CD8+ TEMRA repertoires, with some 15 in the former and roughly five in the latter.

This clonotype originated in a human donor with Susac syndrome. Material for sequencing was CD8+ T cells from PBMCs. This chain joins TRBV2 and TRBJ2-7, with TRBD2 matching over 8 bases. CDR3 bases: TGTGCCAGCAGCCCACCCGGGACTAGGGTTGGCGAGCAGTACTTC. Translated, it gives CASSPPGTRVGEQYF. The whole variable domain, remainder taken from reference TRBV2 and TRBJ2-7, is EPEVTQTPSHQVTQMGQEVILRCVPISNHLYFYWYRQILGQKVEFLVSFYNNEISEKSEIFDDQFSVERPDGSNFTLKIRSTKLEDSAMYFCASSPPGTRVGEQYFGPGTRLTVT.